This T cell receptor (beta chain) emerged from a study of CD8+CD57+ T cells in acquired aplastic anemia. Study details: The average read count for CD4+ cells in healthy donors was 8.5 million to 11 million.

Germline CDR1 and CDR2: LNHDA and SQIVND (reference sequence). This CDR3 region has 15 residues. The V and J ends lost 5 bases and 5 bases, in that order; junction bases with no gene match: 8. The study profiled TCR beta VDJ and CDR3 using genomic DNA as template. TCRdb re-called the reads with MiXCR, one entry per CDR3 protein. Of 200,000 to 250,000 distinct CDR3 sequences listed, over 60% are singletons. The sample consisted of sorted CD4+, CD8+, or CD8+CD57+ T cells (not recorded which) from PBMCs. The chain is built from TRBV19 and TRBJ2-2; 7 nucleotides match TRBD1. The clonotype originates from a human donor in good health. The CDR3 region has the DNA TGTGCCAGTAGTCCGACAGGGTGGGGGACCGGGGAGCTGTTTTTT. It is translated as CASSPTGWGTGELFF.